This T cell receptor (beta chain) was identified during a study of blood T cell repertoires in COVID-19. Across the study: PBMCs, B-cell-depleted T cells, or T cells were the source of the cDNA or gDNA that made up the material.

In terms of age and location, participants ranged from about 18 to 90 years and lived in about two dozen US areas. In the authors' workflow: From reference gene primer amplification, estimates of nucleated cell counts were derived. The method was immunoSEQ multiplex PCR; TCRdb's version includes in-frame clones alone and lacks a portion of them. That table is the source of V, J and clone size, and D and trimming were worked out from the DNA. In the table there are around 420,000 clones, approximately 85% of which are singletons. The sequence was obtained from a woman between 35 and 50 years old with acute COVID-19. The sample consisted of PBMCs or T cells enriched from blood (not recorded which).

In nucleotides, the CDR3 is TGTGCCAGCAAAACGGGTTCGAACACCGGGGAGCTGTTTTTT. This encodes CASKTGSNTGELFF. The chain couples TRBV6-4 to TRBJ2-2; D uncertain. There are 14 residues in the CDR3. The V and J ends lost 7 bases and 0 bases respectively, with 9 bases between them. Germline V CDR1 and CDR2: MRHNA, SNTAGT.